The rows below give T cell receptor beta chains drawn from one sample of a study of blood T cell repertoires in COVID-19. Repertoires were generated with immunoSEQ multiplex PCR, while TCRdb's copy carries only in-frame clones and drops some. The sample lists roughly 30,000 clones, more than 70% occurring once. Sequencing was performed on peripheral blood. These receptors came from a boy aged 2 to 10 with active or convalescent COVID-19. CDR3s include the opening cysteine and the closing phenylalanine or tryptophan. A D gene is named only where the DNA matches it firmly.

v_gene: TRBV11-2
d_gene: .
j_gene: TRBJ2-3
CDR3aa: CASSLLESLLTDTQYF

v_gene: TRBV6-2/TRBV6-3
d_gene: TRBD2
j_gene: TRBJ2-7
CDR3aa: CASSYRLLSGRAYEQYF

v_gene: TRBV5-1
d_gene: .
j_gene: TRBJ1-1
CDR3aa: CASSSWGLRNTEAFF

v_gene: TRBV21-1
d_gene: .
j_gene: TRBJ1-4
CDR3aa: CASSGRQGEKLFF

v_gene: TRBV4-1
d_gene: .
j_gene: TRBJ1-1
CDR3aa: CASSQGRGSLNTEAFF

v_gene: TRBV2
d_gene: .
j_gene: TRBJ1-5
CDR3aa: CASSEQHSNQPQHF

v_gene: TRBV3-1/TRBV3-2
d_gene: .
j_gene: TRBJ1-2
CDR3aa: CASSQNEYGYTF

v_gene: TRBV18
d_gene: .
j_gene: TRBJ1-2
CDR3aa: CASSQRQAGYTF

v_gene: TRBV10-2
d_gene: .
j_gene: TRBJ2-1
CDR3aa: CASSDVGTKRYNEQFF

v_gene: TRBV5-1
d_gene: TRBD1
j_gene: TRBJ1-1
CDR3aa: CASSFGTGKGYTEAFF

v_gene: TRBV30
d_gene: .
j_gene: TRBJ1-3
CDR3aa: CAWNLGGAYGNTIYF

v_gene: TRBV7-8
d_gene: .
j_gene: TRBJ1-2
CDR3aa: CASSLAKQGDVYGYTF

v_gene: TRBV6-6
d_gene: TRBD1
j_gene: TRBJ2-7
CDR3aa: CATRTGPYEQYF

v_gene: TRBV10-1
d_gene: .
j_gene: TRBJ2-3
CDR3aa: CASSVGAGDTQYF

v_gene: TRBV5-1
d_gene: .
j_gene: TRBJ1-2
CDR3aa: CASRPTGNYGYTF

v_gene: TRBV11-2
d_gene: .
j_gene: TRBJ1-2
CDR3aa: CASSLGTGQGGYTF

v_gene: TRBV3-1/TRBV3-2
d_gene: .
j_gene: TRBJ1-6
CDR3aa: CASSQEGWGGSPLHF

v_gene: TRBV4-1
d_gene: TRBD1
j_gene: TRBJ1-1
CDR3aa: CASSRKLTWTGEDEAFF

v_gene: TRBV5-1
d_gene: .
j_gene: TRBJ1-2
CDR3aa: CASSVGINYGYTF

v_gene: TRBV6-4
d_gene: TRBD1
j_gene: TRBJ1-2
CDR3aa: CASKWQGATNYGYTF

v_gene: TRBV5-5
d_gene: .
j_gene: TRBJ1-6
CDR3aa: CASSLVGGPYNSPLHF

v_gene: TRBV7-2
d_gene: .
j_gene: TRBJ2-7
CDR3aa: CASSLGLRYEQYF

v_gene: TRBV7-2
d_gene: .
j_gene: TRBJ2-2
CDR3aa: CASSLGSTGELFF

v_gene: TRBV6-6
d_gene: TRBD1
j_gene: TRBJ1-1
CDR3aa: CASSYSKGARTEAFF

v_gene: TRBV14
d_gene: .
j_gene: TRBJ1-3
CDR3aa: CASSPRTTSSGNTIYF

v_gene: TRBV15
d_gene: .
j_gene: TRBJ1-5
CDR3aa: CATSRETGSVIRPQHF

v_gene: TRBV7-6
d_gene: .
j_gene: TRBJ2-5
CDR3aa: CASSPRETQYF

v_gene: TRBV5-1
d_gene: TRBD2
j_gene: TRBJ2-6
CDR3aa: CASSVGRIAGGYSGANVLTF

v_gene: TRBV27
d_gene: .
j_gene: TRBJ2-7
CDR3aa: CASSLNGRAHYEQYF

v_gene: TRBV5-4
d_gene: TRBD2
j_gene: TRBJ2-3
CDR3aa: CASREIAGVGTDTQYF

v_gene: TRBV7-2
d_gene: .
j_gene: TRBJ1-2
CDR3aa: CASTKERTFYGYTF

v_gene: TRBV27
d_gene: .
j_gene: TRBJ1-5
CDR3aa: CASRRTDNQPQHF

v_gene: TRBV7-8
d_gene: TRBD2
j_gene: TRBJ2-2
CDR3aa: CASSLSGGARTGELFF

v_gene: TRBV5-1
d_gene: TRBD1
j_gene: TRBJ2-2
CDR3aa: CARLQGATGELFF

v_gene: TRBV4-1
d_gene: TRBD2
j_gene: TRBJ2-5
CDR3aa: CASSQVAGGMETQYF

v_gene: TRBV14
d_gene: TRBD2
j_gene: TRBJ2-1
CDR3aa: CASSLLAGYNEQFF

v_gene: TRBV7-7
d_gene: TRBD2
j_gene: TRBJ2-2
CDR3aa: CASSAGTSAGELFF

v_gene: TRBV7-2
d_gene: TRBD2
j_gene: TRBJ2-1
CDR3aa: CASSLEGTRGNLEQFF

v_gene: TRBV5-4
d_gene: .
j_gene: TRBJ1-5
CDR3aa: CASSLDQGSQPQHF

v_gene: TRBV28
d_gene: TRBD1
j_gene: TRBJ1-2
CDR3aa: CASRGGHGYTF

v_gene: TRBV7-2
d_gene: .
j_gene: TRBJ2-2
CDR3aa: CASLRDSRNTGELFF

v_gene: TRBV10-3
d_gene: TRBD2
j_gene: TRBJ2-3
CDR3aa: CAIGGLAESTDTQYF

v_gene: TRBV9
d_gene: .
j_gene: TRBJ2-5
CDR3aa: CASSSQETQYF

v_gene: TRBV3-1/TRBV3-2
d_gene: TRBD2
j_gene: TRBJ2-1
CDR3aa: CASSQWGRGAYNEQFF

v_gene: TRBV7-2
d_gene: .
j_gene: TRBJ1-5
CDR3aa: CASSQTVNQPQHF

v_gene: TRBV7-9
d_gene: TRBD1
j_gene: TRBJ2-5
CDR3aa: CASSLINLSGQGETQYF

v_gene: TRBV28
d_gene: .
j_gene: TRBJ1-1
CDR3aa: CASSLWSNTEAFF